One and the same sample provided the 23 T cell receptor beta chains below, sequenced in a study of blood T cell repertoires in COVID-19. Repertoires were generated with immunoSEQ multiplex PCR, while TCRdb's copy carries only in-frame clones and drops some. In the table there are hundreds of thousands of clones, 65% to 85% of which are singletons. Material: PBMCs or T cells enriched from blood (not recorded which). These receptors were collected from a man in his thirties or forties with acute COVID-19.

The gene calls are TRBV12-3 or TRBV12-4 and TRBJ2-5; 7 bases align to TRBD2. Germline trimming cut 6 bases from V and 5 bases from J; bases unmatched to any gene: 6. The length of the CDR3 is 13 residues. CDR3 coding DNA: TGTGCCAGCAGGGGAGGGGTTGGCGAGACCCAGTACTTC. It translates to CASRGGVGETQYF.

The chain links TRBV5-1 to TRBJ2-1; 10 nucleotides agree with TRBD2. After removal of 4 bases from V and 0 bases from J, the junction contained 4 bases not matched to a gene. The CDR3 sequence is 16 residues long. Per the germline V gene, CDR1 is SGHRS and CDR2 is YFSETQ. The CDR3 sequence is CASSIVAGGSYNEQFF. Written as DNA, the CDR3 is TGCGCCAGCAGCATAGTAGCGGGGGGCTCCTACAATGAGCAGTTCTTC.

The rearrangement joins TRBV18 to TRBJ2-2, with no clear D. The CDR3 runs 13 residues. Trimming left V 3 bases short and J 6 bases short, with 8 bases between. CDR1 is KGHSH, CDR2 LQKENI, per germline. The CDR3 bases are TGTGCCAGCTCACCTCCTCGGGCCGGGGAGCTGTTTTTT. Protein product: CASSPPRAGELFF.

The chain links TRBV19 to TRBJ1-5; 9 bases agree with TRBD1. Germline values: CDR1 LNHDA, CDR2 SQIVND (reference sequence). CDR3 length equals 16 residues. V shed 10 bases, J shed 6 bases, and the junction held 16 bases outside the gene matches. This chain's CDR3 is CATSPGRGQGAQPQHF. CDR3 nucleotides: TGTGCCACCTCCCCTGGAAGGGGACAGGGAGCTCAGCCCCAGCATTTT.

The genes are TRBV2 and TRBJ2-2; 8 positions agree with TRBD2. CDR3 length: 16 residues. Looked up from germline, CDR1 is SNHLY and CDR2 is FYNNEI. The J segment lost 3 bases and the V segment lost 7 bases, leaving 10 bases of the junction unmatched. In DNA, the CDR3 is TGTGCCAGCAAACAGAAGAGCGGGGGTTACACCGGGGAGCTGTTTTTT. It yields the protein CASKQKSGGYTGELFF.

The rearrangement links TRBV11-2 to TRBJ1-1; D is uncertain. This CDR3 has 15 amino acids. Germline V gene sequence: CDR1 SGHAT, CDR2 FQNNGV. V was trimmed by 2 bases and J by 1 base, leaving 11 bases between them. The CDR3 region has the DNA TGTGCCAGCAGCTTAAAAGTGGGAGGGAACACTGAAGCTTTCTTT. Translation gives CASSLKVGGNTEAFF.

This chain joins TRBV4-1 and TRBJ2-7; 9 bases fit TRBD1. The CDR3 contains 15 residues. With 1 base clipped from V and 5 bases from J, the junction kept 6 bases outside the gene matches. Germline CDR1 MGHRA, CDR2 YSYEKL. This CDR3 reads CASSQGGQGRNEQYF. The CDR3 DNA is TGCGCCAGCAGCCAAGGTGGACAGGGGAGGAACGAGCAGTACTTC.

J is TRBJ2-1 and V is TRBV13, with a tentative D call TRBD1 (5 bases). The CDR3 covers 13 residues. The V and J ends lost 5 bases and 4 bases respectively, with 9 bases between them. Per germline, CDR1 PRHDT and CDR2 FYEKMQ (reference sequence). CDR3 amino acids: CASSAHRYNEQFF. CDR3 DNA sequence: TGTGCCAGCAGCGCGCACAGGTACAATGAGCAGTTCTTC. The full variable domain, in which reference TRBV13 and TRBJ2-1 provide the parts outside the CDR3, is AAGVIQSPRHLIKEKRETATLKCYPIPRHDTVYWYQQGPGQDPQFLISFYEKMQSDKGSIPDRFSAQQFSDYHSELNMSSLELGDSALYFCASSAHRYNEQFFGPGTRLTVL.

The rearrangement joins TRBV10-2 to TRBJ1-1, with a weak D call TRBD1 (5 bases). Germline CDR1 is WSHSY and CDR2 is SAAADI. This CDR3 has 14 amino acids. Between the trimmed V and J ends, which lost 5 bases and 6 bases, there was a span of 16 bases. This chain's CDR3 is CASSPAGTGAEAFF. As DNA, the CDR3 is TGCGCCAGCAGTCCGGCGGGCACGGGGGCTGAAGCTTTCTTT.

This clone was recorded once. This sample includes further DNA sequences coding for the same CDR3. V usage is TRBV19 and J usage is TRBJ1-3; D is unclear. Germline CDR1 LNHDA, CDR2 SQIVND (reference sequence). Trimming took off 1 base at V and 0 bases at J, with 4 bases between the two ends. The CDR3 has 14 amino acids. In DNA form, the CDR3 reads TGTGCCAGTAGTATAGCGGGCTCTGGAAACACCATATATTTT. Translated, it gives CASSIAGSGNTIYF.

The CDR3 region is CASSLGASGSGNTIYF. The CDR3 bases are TGTGCCAGCAGCTTAGGAGCTTCTGGCTCTGGAAACACCATATATTTT. V and J are TRBV11-2 and TRBJ1-3; no firm D call. This CDR3 spans 16 amino acids. From germline, CDR1 is SGHAT and CDR2 FQNNGV. Trimming took off 1 base at V and 0 bases at J, with 10 bases between the two ends.

This clone was seen only a few times. The chain couples TRBV3-1 (or the pseudogene TRBV3-2) to TRBJ2-6; D is undetermined. The CDR3 spans 13 residues. Germline CDR1 reads LGHDT; CDR2 reads YNNKEL (reference sequence). The ends were cut back, 8 bases at V and 2 bases at J, with 7 bases in the middle. The CDR3, as DNA: TGTGCCAGCTATTCTACTGGGGCCAACGTCCTGACTTTC. Translation: CASYSTGANVLTF.

The genes are TRBV7-2 and TRBJ2-1; 9 bases agree with TRBD1. This CDR3 contains 14 residues. The germline CDR1 and CDR2 sequences are SGHTA and FQGNSA. The V gene end was trimmed by 6 bases and the J gene end by 6 bases; junction bases not matched to a gene: 6. CDR3 DNA: TGTGCCAGCAGTAAAGGACAGGGGTCCAATGAGCAGTTCTTC. Protein sequence: CASSKGQGSNEQFF.

The chain is built from TRBV9 and TRBJ1-5, with D possibly matching TRBD1 (5 bases). The V end lost 0 bases, the J end lost 7 bases, and 8 bases lay between the germline ends. Germline V gene sequence: CDR1 SGDLS, CDR2 YYNGEE. The CDR3 loop spans 13 amino acids. CDR3 DNA: TGTGCCAGCAGCGTAGGGGGCCGGCAGCCCCAGCATTTT. This codes for CASSVGGRQPQHF.

The CDR3 sequence is CASSLTLGGPSLGHEQYF. DNA for the CDR3: TGCGCCAGCAGCTTAACGCTGGGGGGACCGTCCCTCGGGCACGAGCAGTACTTC. The chain combines TRBV5-1 with TRBJ2-7, with a tentative D call TRBD2 (6 bases). Per germline, CDR1 SGHRS and CDR2 YFSETQ. This CDR3 has 18 residues. Trimming left V 2 bases short and J 5 bases short, with 26 bases between.

The chain carries TRBV3-1 (or the pseudogene TRBV3-2) and TRBJ2-7, with TRBD1 identical over 8 bases. The V gene end was trimmed by 4 bases and the J gene end by 7 bases; junction bases not matched to a gene: 12. Germline assignment: CDR1 LGHDT and CDR2 YNNKEL (reference sequence). The CDR3 loop spans 15 amino acids. The CDR3 region has the DNA TGTGCCAGCAGCCTTTCGGGACAGGTCTACAGGGAGCAGTACTTC. Translating it yields CASSLSGQVYREQYF.

The chain has TRBV10-3 and TRBJ2-1; TRBD2 aligns across 11 bases. J lost 4 bases, V lost 2 bases, and 4 bases had no gene match. The CDR3 spans 16 residues. Germline CDR1 and CDR2: ENHRY and SYGVKD. The CDR3 protein is CAISEVLAGGYNEQFF. CDR3 DNA sequence: TGTGCCATCAGTGAGGTTTTAGCGGGGGGGTACAATGAGCAGTTCTTC.

This chain joins TRBV11-2 and TRBJ1-2; 7 positions agree with TRBD1. The trim removed 5 bases at V and 2 bases at J, leaving 14 bases unmatched. This CDR3 has 17 amino acids. Germline V gives CDR1 SGHAT, CDR2 FQNNGV. CDR3 nucleotides: TGTGCCAGCAGCCCCACCACACCGGACAGGCGGAACTATGGCTACACCTTC. This translates into CASSPTTPDRRNYGYTF. The full variable domain, with the rest looked up from reference TRBV11-2 and TRBJ1-2, is EAGVAQSPRYKIIEKRQSVAFWCNPISGHATLYWYQQILGQGPKLLIQFQNNGVVDDSQLPKDRFSAERLKGVDSTLKIQPAKLEDSAVYLCASSPTTPDRRNYGYTFGSGTRLTVV.

V usage is TRBV12-5 and J usage is TRBJ2-3; 8 nucleotides line up with TRBD2. Germline CDR1 and CDR2: LGHNT and FRNRAP. The V gene end was trimmed by 5 bases and the J gene end by 3 bases; junction bases not matched to a gene: 7. This CDR3 has 15 residues. The CDR3 DNA is TGTGCTAGTGGTGGAGGACTAGCAGGGACAGATACGCAGTATTTT. Its protein is CASGGGLAGTDTQYF.

The gene calls are TRBV5-1 and TRBJ1-2, with a tentative D call TRBD1 (6 bases). V was pared by 0 bases and J by 3 bases, with 9 bases between. This CDR3 comprises 14 residues. Germline V gene sequence: CDR1 SGHRS, CDR2 YFSETQ. CDR3 in DNA: TGCGCCAGCAGCTTGGTACAGGGCGACTATGGCTACACCTTC. Translating gives CASSLVQGDYGYTF.

The chain carries TRBV29-1 and TRBJ1-5, with TRBD1 matching 10 bases. This CDR3 comprises 14 residues. From germline, CDR1 is SQVTM and CDR2 ANQGSEA. With 5 bases clipped from V and 7 bases from J, the junction kept 8 bases outside the gene matches. The DNA of the CDR3 is TGCAGCGTTACCGGGACAGGGGCCGGACAGCCCCAGCATTTT. This encodes CSVTGTGAGQPQHF.

This clone has a count of ten or more. The chain recombines TRBV29-1 with TRBJ1-1, with 8 bases identical to TRBD1. Germline CDR1 and CDR2: SQVTM and ANQGSEA. The CDR3 is 15 residues long. The J segment lost 1 base and the V segment lost 2 bases, leaving 6 bases of the junction unmatched. DNA for the CDR3: TGCAGCGTTGAAAGACCGGGACAGGAGAACACTGAAGCTTTCTTT. Translated: CSVERPGQENTEAFF.

The CDR3 sequence: CASSLSVDTEAFF. The CDR3 nucleotides are TGTGCCAGCAGCTTATCTGTTGACACTGAAGCTTTCTTT. The chain links TRBV7-6 to TRBJ1-1; D is undetermined. The CDR3 runs to 13 residues. Germline CDR1 SGHVS, CDR2 FNYEAQ. Trimming took 2 bases from V and 3 from J, leaving 7 bases between them.